This T cell receptor beta chain was recorded in a study of T cells in Graves' hyperthyroidism and ophthalmopathy. Overall study findings and caveats: Ophthalmopathy could be told apart from stable hyperthyroidism with a 13 V-J model.

On this clonotype itself: Its antigen is still unknown.

Researchers took RNA transcripts and amplified the TCR beta CDR3 regions from them. First-round RT-PCR with HTBI primers amplified the TCR CDR3 region. TCRdb re-analysed the multiplex PCR reads in MiXCR, keeping a single row per CDR3 protein. The sample carries hundreds of thousands of distinct CDR3 sequences, about 15% recorded once. Patients with ophthalmopathy all had a Clinical Activity Score of at least 3, a NOSPECS grade of at least 4 and duration under 3 months. Not enrolled were patients with uncontrolled infection, other autoimmune disease, pregnancy or lactation. Germline V gives CDR1 SEHNR, CDR2 FQNEAQ (reference sequence). V was trimmed by 5 bases and J by 6 bases, leaving 17 bases between them. The CDR3 loop spans 14 amino acids.

This TCR came from a woman in her thirties or forties with Graves' ophthalmopathy. The genes are TRBV7-9 and TRBJ2-7; D possibly corresponds to TRBD2 (6 bases). The sequencing sample was made of blood. CDR3 residues: CASSTSGRGSEQYF. The CDR3 nucleotides are TGTGCCAGCAGCACCTCGGGACGGGGGTCCGAGCAGTACTTC.